These 5 T cell receptor beta chains came from one sample sequenced in a study of blood T cell repertoires in COVID-19. Clones were read by immunoSEQ multiplex PCR, and TCRdb kept only the in-frame ones, dropping some. The sample yields around 35,000 clones, roughly 90% seen once. The sequenced sample was peripheral blood. These receptors were collected from a man aged 55 to 69 with active COVID-19.

The chain joins TRBV7-2 to TRBJ2-3, with 12 positions matching TRBD2. The CDR3 length is 18 residues. CDR1 and CDR2 from the germline V gene are SGHTA and FQGNSA. J gave up 1 base and V 4 bases, and 9 bases lay outside the gene matches. CDR3 amino acids: CASSSWTSGALGTDTQYF. Here the CDR3 DNA reads TGTGCCAGCAGCTCCTGGACTAGCGGGGCCCTGGGCACAGATACGCAGTATTTT.

The CDR3 sequence: CASSPLGGQETQYF. In DNA form, the CDR3 reads TGCGCCAGCAGCCCCCTCGGGGGACAAGAGACCCAGTACTTC. The chain carries TRBV5-1 and TRBJ2-5; tentative D call: TRBD2 (6 bases). Germline V lookup: CDR1 SGHRS, CDR2 YFSETQ. This CDR3 is 14 amino acids long. Deletions cut 4 bases from V and 2 bases from J, with 12 bases between.

The CDR3 DNA is TGTGCCAGTAGTTACGGAGCGGATCCTGGGTACGAGCAGTACTTC. Residues: CASSYGADPGYEQYF. V gene TRBV19 combines with J gene TRBJ2-7, with a tentative D call TRBD2 (5 bases). CDR3 length equals 15 residues. V shed 5 bases and J shed 4 bases, with 18 bases lying between them. Germline values: CDR1 LNHDA, CDR2 SQIVND (reference sequence).

The CDR3 DNA reads as TGTGCCATCAGTGATAGCGGGCTGTGGACTGAAGCTTTCTTT. Translated, it gives CAISDSGLWTEAFF. The rearrangement uses TRBV10-3 and TRBJ1-1; no reliable D call. The V end was cut by 3 bases, the J end by 5 bases, with 13 bases between. CDR1 and CDR2 from the germline V gene are ENHRY and SYGVKD. This CDR3 region has 14 residues.

This chain connects TRBV18 to TRBJ1-4, with TRBD1 identical over 8 bases. The V gene end was trimmed by 5 bases and the J gene end by 11 bases; junction bases not matched to a gene: 10. CDR1 is KGHSH and CDR2 is LQKENI in the germline V gene. The CDR3 has 14 amino acids. CDR3 coding DNA: TGTGCCAGCTCAGCTACGGGACAGGTGGAGAAACTGTTTTTT. As protein: CASSATGQVEKLFF.